These 27 T cell receptor beta chains were sequenced from one sample in a study of shared T cell receptors in the human thymus. Sequencing used immunoSEQ multiplex PCR; TCRdb keeps in-frame clones, though not all of them. The table has about 660,000 clones, around 89% seen once; the top ten hold approximately 0.011%. These data were also filed under a second study, of human thymus T cells.

Sequencing used thymocytes. These receptors all stem from a boy less than two years old with a congenital heart defect.

J is TRBJ1-1 and V is TRBV5-4; no reliable D call. Trimming removed 3 bases from V and 1 base from J, with 13 bases in between. Germline-derived CDR1 and CDR2 are SGHNT and YYREEE (reference sequence). This CDR3 is 15 amino acids long. In DNA, the CDR3 is TGTGCCAGCAGCTCACCCCATACTAGGAACACTGAAGCTTTCTTT. Translating gives CASSSPHTRNTEAFF.

This chain uses TRBV11-3 with TRBJ1-2; the D gene is possibly TRBD1 (5 bases). CDR3 length equals 15 residues. V lost 1 base to trimming and J lost 2 bases, with 11 bases between them. Germline V gene lookup returns CDR1 SGHNT and CDR2 YENEEA. This CDR3 is CASSLAGGSNYGYTF. The CDR3 DNA reads TGTGCCAGCAGCTTAGCGGGGGGATCCAACTATGGCTACACCTTC.

The rearrangement links TRBV12-5 to TRBJ2-4, with 10 bases lining up with TRBD2. Trimming took 2 bases from V and 1 from J; bases not matched to a gene: 5. CDR3 size: 17 residues. In germline, CDR1 is LGHNT, CDR2 FRNRAP. CDR3 sequence: CASGLSGTSVAKNIQYF. The CDR3 DNA reads as TGTGCTAGTGGTTTGTCCGGGACTAGCGTCGCCAAAAACATTCAGTACTTC.

This clone was found once. The J gene is TRBJ1-1, the V gene TRBV27; possibly TRBD1 for D (5 bases). V was pared by 0 bases and J by 6 bases, with 14 bases between. The germline gives CDR1 MNHEY, CDR2 SMNVEV (reference sequence). There are 15 residues in the CDR3. The CDR3 loop is CASSLSLDNFAEAFF. CDR3 sequence (DNA): TGTGCCAGCAGTTTATCCCTGGACAACTTTGCTGAAGCTTTCTTT.

V usage is TRBV14 and J usage is TRBJ2-7; D is unclear. V lost 0 bases, J lost 2 bases, and 8 bases lay in between. There are 14 residues in the CDR3. CDR1 and CDR2 (germline): SGHDN, FVKESK. The CDR3: CASSQEVYPYEQYF. The CDR3 DNA follows: TGTGCCAGCAGCCAAGAAGTCTATCCCTACGAGCAGTACTTC.

The chain recombines TRBV6-1 with TRBJ1-4; 8 bases match TRBD1. Unmatched junction bases numbered 10, after V lost 2 bases and J lost 5 bases. There are 17 residues in the CDR3. Germline loops: CDR1 MNHNS, CDR2 SASEGT. CDR3 amino acids: CASSEKGGTGLNEKLFF. The CDR3 DNA is TGTGCCAGCAGTGAAAAGGGCGGGACAGGTTTAAATGAAAAACTGTTTTTT.

The chain has TRBV14 and TRBJ2-1; perhaps TRBD1 as D (5 bases). V lost 0 bases and J 2 bases, leaving 11 bases between the germline ends. The germline V gene has CDR1 SGHDN and CDR2 FVKESK. The CDR3 is 16 residues long. Here the CDR3 DNA reads TGTGCCAGCAGCCAAGATCTGACAGACCCCTACAATGAGCAGTTCTTC. The encoded protein is CASSQDLTDPYNEQFF.

The chain links TRBV5-4 to TRBJ2-4, with TRBD2 matching over 8 bases. The CDR3 has 16 amino acids. V shed 4 bases, J shed 3 bases, and the junction held 9 bases outside the gene matches. The germline V gene encodes CDR1 SGHNT and CDR2 YYREEE (reference sequence). CDR3 in DNA: TGTGCCAGCAGCCTCAGAGGAGCGGGGGTCAAAAACATTCAGTACTTC. Encoded protein: CASSLRGAGVKNIQYF.

This clone was found once. The chain carries TRBV19 and TRBJ2-7; the match to TRBD1 covers 9 bases. Germline V gives CDR1 LNHDA, CDR2 SQIVND (reference sequence). CDR3 length equals 17 residues. V trimming: 1 base; J trimming: 1 base; junction bases outside the gene matches: 8. CDR3 residues: CASSIVGQGKVSYEQYF. The CDR3 coding sequence is TGTGCCAGTAGTATAGTCGGACAGGGGAAAGTTTCCTACGAGCAGTACTTC.

J is TRBJ2-1 and V is TRBV11-2; 9 bases match TRBD2. CDR3 length equals 15 residues. Germline V gene lookup returns CDR1 SGHAT and CDR2 FQNNGV. V shed 5 bases and J 5 bases; nucleotides not matched to a gene: 7. The CDR3 here is CASSPRLAGNNEQFF. CDR3 DNA: TGTGCCAGCAGCCCAAGGCTAGCGGGGAACAATGAGCAGTTCTTC.

The rearrangement links TRBV15 to TRBJ2-3; D is possibly TRBD1 (6 bases). Germline V gene data show CDR1 as LNHNV and CDR2 as YYDKDF (reference sequence). The CDR3 spans 15 residues. V dropped 8 bases and J dropped 2 bases, with 17 bases sitting between them. The CDR3 reads CATGPPQGPTDTQYF. In DNA, the CDR3 is TGTGCCACCGGCCCCCCACAGGGCCCCACAGATACGCAGTATTTT.

The rearrangement uses TRBV10-1 and TRBJ2-7, with 7 bases lining up with TRBD2. This CDR3 region has 13 residues. The germline V gene encodes CDR1 WNHNN and CDR2 SYGVQD (reference sequence). After removal of 6 bases from V and 0 bases from J, the junction contained 2 bases not matched to a gene. The CDR3: CASRASGSYEQYF. The CDR3 DNA reads TGCGCCAGCAGGGCTAGCGGCTCCTACGAGCAGTACTTC.

The chain is built from TRBV27 and TRBJ1-1, with TRBD1 as a possible D gene (6 bases). The CDR3 runs 16 residues. Germline assignment: CDR1 MNHEY and CDR2 SMNVEV (reference sequence). The germline V and J ends were trimmed by 5 bases and 3 bases, with 19 bases remaining between them. The CDR3 nucleotides are TGTGCCAGCAGTATTGCAGGGGCTCAAAGGGACACTGAAGCTTTCTTT. This translates into CASSIAGAQRDTEAFF.

Note on this clone: This sample also contains other DNA sequences that code for the same CDR3. The chain joins TRBV19 to TRBJ1-5; no definite D call. In germline, CDR1 is LNHDA, CDR2 SQIVND (reference sequence). CDR3 size: 14 residues. V lost 1 base and J lost 1, with 5 bases in between. The CDR3 DNA sequence: TGTGCCAGTAGTATAGGTGGCAGCAATCAGCCCCAGCATTTT. It is translated as CASSIGGSNQPQHF. The variable domain in full, completed from reference TRBV19 and TRBJ1-5, reads DGGITQSPKYLFRKEGQNVTLSCEQNLNHDAMYWYRQDPGQGLRLIYYSQIVNDFQKGDIAEGYSVSREKKESFPLTVTSAQKNPTAFYLCASSIGGSNQPQHFGDGTRLSIL.

This rearrangement joins TRBV27 to TRBJ2-5; 13 bases agree with TRBD2. V gave up 2 bases and J gave up 5 bases; unmatched junction bases: 5. CDR3 length: 16 residues. Germline V gene sequence: CDR1 MNHEY, CDR2 SMNVEV (reference sequence). CDR3 sequence: CASSLRTSGSNETQYF. In nucleotides, the CDR3 is TGTGCCAGCAGTTTAAGGACTAGCGGGAGTAACGAGACCCAGTACTTC.

This clone was detected only once. The J gene is TRBJ2-1, the V gene TRBV4-3, with D possibly TRBD2 on 6 matching bases. Trimming pared 0 bases from V and 4 bases from J, leaving 16 bases between. The CDR3 runs to 17 residues. Per the germline V gene, CDR1 is LGHNA and CDR2 is YSLEER. The CDR3 sequence: CASSQDTNSGEYNEQFF. The CDR3, as DNA: TGCGCCAGCAGCCAAGATACGAATAGCGGAGAGTACAATGAGCAGTTCTTC.

This chain links TRBV28 with TRBJ1-5; 12 bases align to TRBD1. The V gene's germline CDR1 is MDHEN and CDR2 SYDVKM. The V gene end was trimmed by 5 bases and the J gene end by 3 bases; junction bases not matched to a gene: 5. The CDR3 totals 16 residues. CDR3 bases: TGTGCCAGCAGTCGTCTGGGACAGGGGGCCAATCAGCCCCAGCATTTT. It encodes CASSRLGQGANQPQHF.

The chain is built from TRBV29-1 and TRBJ2-4; a weak D match, TRBD2 (6 bases). Germline V CDR1 and CDR2: SQVTM, ANQGSEA. This CDR3 contains 13 residues. The V end was cut by 1 base, the J end by 6 bases, with 10 bases between. CDR3 nucleotides: TGCAGCGTTGAAGTTAGCGGAAGAAACATTCAGTACTTC. Its translation: CSVEVSGRNIQYF.

The V gene is TRBV7-2, the J gene TRBJ2-7, with a tentative D call TRBD2 (6 bases). V was clipped by 4 bases and J by 4 bases, with 11 bases between them. Germline CDR1 and CDR2: SGHTA and FQGNSA. There are 13 residues in the CDR3. The CDR3 sequence is CASSSGLHYEQYF. The DNA for the CDR3 is TGTGCCAGCAGCTCGGGACTCCATTACGAGCAGTACTTC.

Here the CDR3 reads CATSRGPGTGNTEAFF. CDR3 sequence (DNA): TGTGCCACCAGCAGAGGCCCCGGGACAGGGAACACTGAAGCTTTCTTT. The chain employs TRBV15 and TRBJ1-1; 8 bases agree with TRBD1. With V trimmed by 1 base and J by 1 base, 5 bases remained unmatched. The CDR3 consists of 16 residues. The germline V gene has CDR1 LNHNV and CDR2 YYDKDF (reference sequence). Full variable domain (remainder filled in from reference TRBV15 and TRBJ1-1): DAMVIQNPRYQVTQFGKPVTLSCSQTLNHNVMYWYQQKSSQAPKLLFHYYDKDFNNEADTPDNFQSRRPNTSFCFLDIRSPGLGDTAMYLCATSRGPGTGNTEAFFGQGTRLTVV.

The genes are TRBV12-1 and TRBJ2-2; the D call in the table, TRBD2, was not verified against the DNA. TRBV12-1 is described as a pseudogene. The CDR3 is made up of 15 amino acids. The CDR3 reads CASSWTSGSTGELFF. Here the CDR3 DNA reads TGTGCCAGCAGCTGGACTAGCGGGAGCACCGGGGAGCTGTTTTTT.

The sample holds one count of this clone. This rearrangement joins TRBV4-3 to TRBJ2-4, with 15 bases lining up with TRBD2. The length of the CDR3 is 19 residues. Per the germline V gene, CDR1 is LGHNA and CDR2 is YSLEER. V lost 1 base and J lost 8; bases outside the gene matches: 12. The CDR3 DNA is TGCGCCAGCAGCCAAGCAGGACTAGCGGGAGGGCCTAAACAGGACATTCAGTACTTC. Translating gives CASSQAGLAGGPKQDIQYF.

The CDR3 region is CASSQDGREVRVEKLFF. CDR3 bases: TGTGCCAGCAGCCAAGATGGCAGGGAGGTACGGGTTGAAAAACTGTTTTTT. The chain joins TRBV14 to TRBJ1-4, with D perhaps TRBD1 (5 bases). Trimming pared 0 bases from V and 7 bases from J, leaving 18 bases between. The CDR3 contains 17 residues. CDR1 is SGHDN and CDR2 is FVKESK in the germline V gene.

V is TRBV5-1 and J is TRBJ2-5, with 12 bases that match TRBD2. The CDR3 has 17 amino acids. With V trimmed by 0 bases and J by 1 base, 4 bases remained unmatched. Germline lookup yields CDR1 SGHRS and CDR2 YFSETQ. Here the CDR3 reads CASSLGLAGGLQETQYF. As DNA, the CDR3 is TGCGCCAGCAGCTTGGGGCTAGCGGGAGGGCTCCAAGAGACCCAGTACTTC.

The CDR3 loop reads CATSGAAWVQGSETQYF. In nucleotides, the CDR3 is TGTGCCACCAGCGGAGCCGCCTGGGTACAGGGGTCGGAGACCCAGTACTTC. The rearrangement links TRBV15 to TRBJ2-5, with 7 bases that match TRBD1. The ends lost 5 bases at V and 5 bases at J; junction bases unmatched: 17. From germline, CDR1 is LNHNV and CDR2 YYDKDF (reference sequence). The CDR3 runs 17 residues.

The chain is built from TRBV5-6 and TRBJ2-2; D is perhaps TRBD1 (6 bases). Germline V gene lookup returns CDR1 SGHDT and CDR2 YYEEEE. The length of the CDR3 is 17 residues. The ends were cut back, 2 bases at V and 1 base at J, with 15 bases in the middle. CDR3 sequence reads: CASSLTRTGKNTGELFF. The DNA of the CDR3 is TGTGCCAGCAGCTTAACTAGAACAGGGAAGAACACCGGGGAGCTGTTTTTT.

The chain employs TRBV5-1 and TRBJ2-1, with D tentatively TRBD1 (5 bases). CDR1 SGHRS and CDR2 YFSETQ come from the germline V gene. V was cut by 4 bases and J by 12 bases, with 17 bases left in between. The CDR3 contains 13 residues. Here the CDR3 reads CASSPGRERGQFF. The CDR3, as DNA: TGCGCCAGCAGCCCAGGAAGGGAAAGGGGGCAGTTCTTC.